A single sample gave rise to the 18 T cell receptor beta chains below, sequenced in a study of prognosis after radiotherapy for stage I lung cancer. CDR3 of TCR beta was amplified from genomic DNA via a two-round multiplex PCR. The first PCR round targeted every TRBV and TRBJ gene with specific primers. TCRdb fed the multiplex PCR reads into MiXCR, producing one record per CDR3 protein. The sample yields fewer than 20,000 distinct CDR3 sequences, roughly 40% seen once. The sequencing used PBMCs, collected before or after stereotactic body radiation therapy (not recorded which). The source is a donor over 45 with non-small cell lung cancer.

By its share, this clonotype is medium-sized. The V call is TRBV2, the J call TRBJ2-7; TRBD2 aligns across 12 bases. With 4 bases clipped from V and 7 bases from J, the junction kept 5 bases outside the gene matches. CDR3 length: 14 amino acids. Germline CDR1 reads SNHLY; CDR2 reads FYNNEI. This chain's CDR3 is CASSGLAGVGEQYF. CDR3 nucleotide sequence: TGTGCCAGCAGTGGACTAGCGGGAGTCGGTGAGCAGTACTTC.

This clonotype was recorded at least ten times. V is TRBV20-1 and J is TRBJ1-2, with TRBD1 matching 10 bases. The V gene's germline CDR1 is DFQATT and CDR2 SNEGSKA (reference sequence). The J segment lost 7 bases and the V segment lost 2 bases, leaving 7 bases of the junction unmatched. The CDR3 has 14 amino acids. The CDR3 sequence: CSARPPTGGRGYTF. The CDR3 DNA reads TGCAGTGCTAGACCCCCGACAGGGGGCCGTGGCTACACCTTC.

At least ten counts were recorded for this clonotype. This chain links TRBV6-1 with TRBJ2-5; D possibly corresponds to TRBD1 (5 bases). This CDR3 contains 15 residues. Per the germline V gene, CDR1 is MNHNS and CDR2 is SASEGT. Between the trimmed V and J ends, which lost 6 bases and 0 bases, there was a span of 14 bases. CDR3: CASRLQGLYQETQYF. Here the CDR3 DNA reads TGTGCCAGCAGGCTCCAGGGCCTGTACCAAGAGACCCAGTACTTC.

Points on this clonotype: Germline and junction disagree at one end, which may indicate a read error. The chain couples TRBV28 to TRBJ1-5; 11 bases are a match to TRBD1. CDR1 MDHEN and CDR2 SYDVKM come from the germline V gene. The CDR3 runs 15 residues. Here the CDR3 reads CASISGTGGLQPRHF. CDR3 coding DNA: TGTGCCAGCATAAGTGGGACAGGGGGACTTCAGCCCCGGCATTTT.

This clonotype has ten or more counts. The chain combines TRBV7-3 with TRBJ2-5; D ambiguous. The germline gives CDR1 SGHTA, CDR2 FQGTGA. V was cut by 3 bases and J by 5 bases, with 10 bases left in between. The CDR3 consists of 13 residues. CDR3 amino acids: CASSLSPVETQYF. As DNA, the CDR3 is TGTGCCAGCAGCTTGTCCCCCGTGGAGACCCAGTACTTC.

J is TRBJ1-4 and V is TRBV5-4; 7 positions agree with TRBD1. Looked up from germline, CDR1 is SGHNT and CDR2 is YYREEE (reference sequence). V gave up 4 bases and J gave up 6 bases; unmatched junction bases: 9. The CDR3 is made up of 15 amino acids. CDR3 in DNA: TGTGCCAGCAGCACAAACAGGGGAATAGATGAAAAACTGTTTTTT. The encoded protein is CASSTNRGIDEKLFF.

This clonotype appeared many times. V gene TRBV7-3 combines with J gene TRBJ2-1, with TRBD2 identical over 8 bases. This CDR3 is 15 amino acids long. Germline V gene sequence: CDR1 SGHTA, CDR2 FQGTGA. V was clipped by 5 bases and J by 6 bases; unmatched bases: 9. The DNA of the CDR3 is TGTGCCAGCAGCGCGGGGGGAGTCGGGTCCAATGAGCAGTTCTTC. Translated, it gives CASSAGGVGSNEQFF.

CDR3 coding DNA: TGTGCCAGCATCCATGTAGGACAGGTGTTCTATGGCTACACCTTC. As protein: CASIHVGQVFYGYTF. The chain employs TRBV14 and TRBJ1-2, with TRBD1 identical over 7 bases. This CDR3 has 15 amino acids. J gave up 4 bases and V 7 bases, and 12 bases lay outside the gene matches. The V gene's germline CDR1 is SGHDN and CDR2 FVKESK.

This chain joins TRBV19 and TRBJ2-7; D tentatively fits TRBD1 or TRBD2 (5 bases each). The CDR3 loop spans 13 amino acids. Trimming left V 6 bases short and J 4 bases short, with 13 bases between. The V gene's germline CDR1 is LNHDA and CDR2 SQIVND (reference sequence). CDR3 region: CASSPGRKYEQYF. The CDR3, as DNA: TGTGCCAGTAGCCCGGGACGGAAATACGAGCAGTACTTC. Full variable domain (rest looked up from reference TRBV19 and TRBJ2-7): DGGITQSPKYLFRKEGQNVTLSCEQNLNHDAMYWYRQDPGQGLRLIYYSQIVNDFQKGDIAEGYSVSREKKESFPLTVTSAQKNPTAFYLCASSPGRKYEQYFGPGTRLTVT.

The chain uses TRBV5-1 and TRBJ2-5, with a tentative D call TRBD1 (5 bases). This CDR3 is 13 amino acids long. CDR1 and CDR2 from the germline V gene are SGHRS and YFSETQ. Trimming removed 2 bases from V and 4 bases from J, with 9 bases in between. DNA for the CDR3: TGCGCCAGCAGCTTTCAGGGAATAGAGACCCAGTACTTC. Translated: CASSFQGIETQYF. The variable domain in full, with the rest retrieved from reference TRBV5-1 and TRBJ2-5, is KAGVTQTPRYLIKTRGQQVTLSCSPISGHRSVSWYQQTPGQGLQFLFEYFSETQRNKGNFPGRFSGRQFSNSRSEMNVSTLELGDSALYLCASSFQGIETQYFGPGTRLLVL.

This clonotype has at least ten counts. This chain uses TRBV20-1 with TRBJ1-2; TRBD1 might be the D (5 bases). V lost 0 bases, J lost 3 bases, and 11 bases lay in between. Per the germline V gene, CDR1 is DFQATT and CDR2 is SNEGSKA (reference sequence). There are 14 residues in the CDR3. CDR3 in DNA: TGCAGTGCTAGAGATACAGGTACAGACTATGGCTACACCTTC. Translated, it gives CSARDTGTDYGYTF.

This clonotype was recorded many times. V gene TRBV3-1 combines with J gene TRBJ1-3, with D possibly matching TRBD1 (6 bases). V was pared by 0 bases and J by 4 bases, with 10 bases between. Germline V gene sequence: CDR1 LGHDT, CDR2 YNNKEL (reference sequence). CDR3 length: 15 amino acids. The CDR3 region is CASSQDPDSGNTIYF. The CDR3 coding sequence is TGTGCCAGCAGCCAAGATCCGGACAGCGGAAACACCATATATTTT.

V and J are TRBV5-6 and TRBJ2-2; 10 bases fit TRBD2. The CDR3 contains 14 residues. The V and J ends lost 5 bases and 4 bases, in that order; junction bases with no gene match: 2. The germline V gene has CDR1 SGHDT and CDR2 YYEEEE. CDR3: CASRTSGLTGELFF. CDR3 nucleotides: TGTGCCAGCAGGACTAGCGGGCTCACCGGGGAGCTGTTTTTT.

Of note for this clonotype: A junction end diverges from the germline sequence, so it may reflect a read error. This rearrangement joins TRBV5-1 to TRBJ2-1; TRBD2 aligns across 7 bases. Germline V gene lookup returns CDR1 SGHRS and CDR2 YFSETQ. There are 15 residues in the CDR3. The CDR3 sequence: CASSLGPGLNNEQFF. CDR3 coding DNA: TGTGCCAGCAGCTTGGGACCGGGACTAAACAATGAGCAGTTCTTC.

This clonotype has ten or more counts. V usage is TRBV7-2 and J usage is TRBJ2-1, with 7 nucleotides matching TRBD1. V lost 5 bases to trimming and J lost 15 bases; unmatched junction nucleotides: 16. Germline CDR1 is SGHTA and CDR2 is FQGNSA. CDR3 length equals 14 residues. In nucleotides, the CDR3 is TGTGCCAGCAGCCGCCCGGGACAGACCTCGGCGTGGTTCTTC. Translating gives CASSRPGQTSAWFF.

In DNA, the CDR3 is TGTGCCAGCAGCCTTACCGCGGGGGCCAGCCACAATGAGCAGTTCTTC. This translates into CASSLTAGASHNEQFF. The chain joins TRBV7-3 to TRBJ2-1, with a weak D call TRBD2 (7 bases). This CDR3 has 16 amino acids. V lost 5 bases, J lost 5 bases, and 19 bases lay in between. Germline V gene lookup returns CDR1 SGHTA and CDR2 FQGTGA.

The chain has TRBV12-3 or TRBV12-4 and TRBJ1-3; no clear D gene. CDR3 length equals 14 residues. V lost 6 bases and J lost 1, with 10 bases in between. The CDR3 coding sequence is TGTGCCAGCAGAGGGAAGGAATCTGGAAACACCATATATTTT. This sequence encodes CASRGKESGNTIYF.

Many counts were recorded for this clonotype. The chain is built from TRBV2 and TRBJ2-7; possible D gene TRBD2, 5 bases. Germline CDR1 is SNHLY and CDR2 is FYNNEI. The CDR3 spans 16 residues. Trimming stripped 1 base from V and 0 bases from J, with 13 bases between. The CDR3 loop reads CASSEGPGRGSYEQYF. The CDR3 bases are TGTGCCAGCAGTGAAGGCCCCGGTCGGGGCTCCTACGAGCAGTACTTC. Together with reference TRBV2 and TRBJ2-7, the CDR3 gives the full variable domain: EPEVTQTPSHQVTQMGQEVILRCVPISNHLYFYWYRQILGQKVEFLVSFYNNEISEKSEIFDDQFSVERPDGSNFTLKIRSTKLEDSAMYFCASSEGPGRGSYEQYFGPGTRLTVT.